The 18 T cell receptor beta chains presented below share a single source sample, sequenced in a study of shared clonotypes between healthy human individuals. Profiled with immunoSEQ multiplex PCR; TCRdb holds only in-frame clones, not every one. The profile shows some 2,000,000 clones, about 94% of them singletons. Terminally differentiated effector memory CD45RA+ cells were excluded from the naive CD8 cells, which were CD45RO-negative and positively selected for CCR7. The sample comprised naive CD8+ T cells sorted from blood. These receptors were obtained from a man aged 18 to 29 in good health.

The DNA of the CDR3 is TGCGCCAGCAGTGAGTTCGAGGGTCTGGGCACTGAAGCTTTCTTT. It is translated as CASSEFEGLGTEAFF. The V and J genes are TRBV10-2 and TRBJ1-1; D remains unclear. The length of the CDR3 is 15 residues. The ends were cut back, 1 base at V and 4 bases at J, with 13 bases in the middle. Germline values: CDR1 WSHSY, CDR2 SAAADI.

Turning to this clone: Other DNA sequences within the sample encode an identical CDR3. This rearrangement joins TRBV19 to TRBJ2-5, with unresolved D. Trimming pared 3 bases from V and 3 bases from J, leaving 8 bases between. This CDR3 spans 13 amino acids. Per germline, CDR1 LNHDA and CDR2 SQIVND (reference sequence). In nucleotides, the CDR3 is TGTGCCAGTAGTATTGACTCCGAAGAGACCCAGTACTTC. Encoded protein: CASSIDSEETQYF.

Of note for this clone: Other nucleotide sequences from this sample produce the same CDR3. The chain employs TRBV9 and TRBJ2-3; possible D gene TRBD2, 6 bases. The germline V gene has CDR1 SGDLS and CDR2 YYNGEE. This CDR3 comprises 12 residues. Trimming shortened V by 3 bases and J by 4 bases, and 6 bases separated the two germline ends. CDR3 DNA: TGTGCCAGCAGCGGGGACTCAGATACGCAGTATTTT. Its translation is CASSGDSDTQYF.

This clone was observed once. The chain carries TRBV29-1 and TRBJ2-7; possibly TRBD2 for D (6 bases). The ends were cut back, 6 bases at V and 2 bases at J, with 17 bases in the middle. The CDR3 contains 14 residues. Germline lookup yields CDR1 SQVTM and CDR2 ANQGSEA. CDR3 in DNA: TGCAGCGTATTGAGGACGGGAGTTACCTACGAGCAGTACTTC. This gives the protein CSVLRTGVTYEQYF.

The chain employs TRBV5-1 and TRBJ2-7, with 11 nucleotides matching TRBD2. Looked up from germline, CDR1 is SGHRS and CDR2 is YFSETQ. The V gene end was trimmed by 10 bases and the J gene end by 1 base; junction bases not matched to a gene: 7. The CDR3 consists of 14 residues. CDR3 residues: CACTGTSGSYEQYF. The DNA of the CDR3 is TGCGCCTGCACCGGGACTAGCGGTTCCTACGAGCAGTACTTC.

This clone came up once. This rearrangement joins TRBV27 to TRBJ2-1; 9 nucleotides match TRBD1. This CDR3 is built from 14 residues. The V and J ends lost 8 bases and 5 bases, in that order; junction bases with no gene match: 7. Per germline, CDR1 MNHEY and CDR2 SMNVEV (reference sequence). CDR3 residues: CASAPGQGNNEQFF. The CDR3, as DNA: TGTGCCAGCGCCCCGGGACAGGGTAACAATGAGCAGTTCTTC.

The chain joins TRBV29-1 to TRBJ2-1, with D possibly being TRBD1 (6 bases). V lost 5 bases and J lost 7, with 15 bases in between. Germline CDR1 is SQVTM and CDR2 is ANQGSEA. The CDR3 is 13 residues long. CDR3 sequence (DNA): TGCAGCGTTCCCCAGGGGAAGGGGAATGAGCAGTTCTTC. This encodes CSVPQGKGNEQFF.

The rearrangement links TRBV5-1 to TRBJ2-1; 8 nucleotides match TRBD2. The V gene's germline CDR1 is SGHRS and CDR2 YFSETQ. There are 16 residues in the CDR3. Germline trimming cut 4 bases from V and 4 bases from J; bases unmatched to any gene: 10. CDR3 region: CASSQPTSGQYNEQFF. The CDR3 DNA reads TGCGCCAGCAGCCAACCTACTAGCGGACAGTACAATGAGCAGTTCTTC.

For the CDR3, the DNA is TGTGCCAGCAGTTTTGGAGGATTGACAGGGGTCAGAGAGACCCAGTACTTC. It translates to CASSFGGLTGVRETQYF. The chain employs TRBV28 and TRBJ2-5; 8 bases fit TRBD1. Germline loops: CDR1 MDHEN, CDR2 SYDVKM. Trimming at V came to 3 bases and at J to 4 bases, leaving 13 bases not matched to a gene. The CDR3 length is 17 residues.

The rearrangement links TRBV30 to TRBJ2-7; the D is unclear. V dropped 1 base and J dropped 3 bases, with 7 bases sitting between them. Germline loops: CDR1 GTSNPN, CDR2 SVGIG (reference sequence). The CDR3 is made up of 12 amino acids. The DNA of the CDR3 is TGTGCCTGGAGTGAACAGAGCTACGAGCAGTACTTC. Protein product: CAWSEQSYEQYF.

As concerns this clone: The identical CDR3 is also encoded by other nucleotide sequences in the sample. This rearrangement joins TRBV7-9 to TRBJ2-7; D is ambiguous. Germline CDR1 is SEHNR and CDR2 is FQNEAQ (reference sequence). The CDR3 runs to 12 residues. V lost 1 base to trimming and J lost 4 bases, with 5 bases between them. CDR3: CASSLGSYEQYF. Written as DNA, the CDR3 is TGTGCCAGCAGCTTAGGGTCATACGAGCAGTACTTC.

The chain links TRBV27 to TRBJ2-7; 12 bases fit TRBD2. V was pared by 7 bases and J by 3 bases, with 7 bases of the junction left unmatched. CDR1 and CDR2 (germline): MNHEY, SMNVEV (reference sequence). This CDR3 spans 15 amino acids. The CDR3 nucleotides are TGTGCCAGCATGGTACTAGCGGGGGGTAGCTACGAGCAGTACTTC. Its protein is CASMVLAGGSYEQYF.

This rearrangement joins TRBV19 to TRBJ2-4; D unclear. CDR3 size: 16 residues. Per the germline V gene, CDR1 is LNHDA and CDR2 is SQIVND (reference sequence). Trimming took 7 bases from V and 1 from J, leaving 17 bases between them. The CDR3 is CASISGTGRAKNIQYF. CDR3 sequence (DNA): TGTGCCAGTATTAGTGGTACCGGCCGGGCCAAAAACATTCAGTACTTC.

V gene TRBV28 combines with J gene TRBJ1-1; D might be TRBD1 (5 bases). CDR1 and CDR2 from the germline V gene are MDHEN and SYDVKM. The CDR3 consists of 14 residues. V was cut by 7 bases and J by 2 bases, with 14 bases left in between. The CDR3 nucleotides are TGTGCCAGCATCTGGGGGGTATATAACACTGAAGCTTTCTTT. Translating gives CASIWGVYNTEAFF.

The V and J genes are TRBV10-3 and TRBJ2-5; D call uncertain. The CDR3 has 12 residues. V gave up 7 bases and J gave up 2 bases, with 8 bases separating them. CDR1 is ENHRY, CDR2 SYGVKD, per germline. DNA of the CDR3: TGTGCCATCAAAACAGATCAAGAGACCCAGTACTTC. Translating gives CAIKTDQETQYF.

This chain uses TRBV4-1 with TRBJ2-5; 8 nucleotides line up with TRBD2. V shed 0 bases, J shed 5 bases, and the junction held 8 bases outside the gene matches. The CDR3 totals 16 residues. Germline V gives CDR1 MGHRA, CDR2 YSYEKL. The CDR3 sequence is CASSQEGGGFGETQYF. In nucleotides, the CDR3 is TGCGCCAGCAGCCAAGAGGGCGGGGGGTTCGGGGAGACCCAGTACTTC.

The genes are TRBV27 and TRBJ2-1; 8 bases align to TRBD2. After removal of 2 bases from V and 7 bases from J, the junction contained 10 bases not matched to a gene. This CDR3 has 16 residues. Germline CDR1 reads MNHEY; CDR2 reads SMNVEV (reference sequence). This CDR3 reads CASSLTSGSIVNEQFF. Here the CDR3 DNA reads TGTGCCAGCAGTTTAACCAGCGGGAGTATTGTGAATGAGCAGTTCTTC.

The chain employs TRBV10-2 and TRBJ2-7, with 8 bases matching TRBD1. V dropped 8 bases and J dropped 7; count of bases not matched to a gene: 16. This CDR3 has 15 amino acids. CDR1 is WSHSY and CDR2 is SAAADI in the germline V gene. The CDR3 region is CASAPRGRPLGEQYF. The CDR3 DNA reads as TGCGCCAGCGCACCCAGGGGGCGGCCCTTGGGTGAGCAGTACTTC.